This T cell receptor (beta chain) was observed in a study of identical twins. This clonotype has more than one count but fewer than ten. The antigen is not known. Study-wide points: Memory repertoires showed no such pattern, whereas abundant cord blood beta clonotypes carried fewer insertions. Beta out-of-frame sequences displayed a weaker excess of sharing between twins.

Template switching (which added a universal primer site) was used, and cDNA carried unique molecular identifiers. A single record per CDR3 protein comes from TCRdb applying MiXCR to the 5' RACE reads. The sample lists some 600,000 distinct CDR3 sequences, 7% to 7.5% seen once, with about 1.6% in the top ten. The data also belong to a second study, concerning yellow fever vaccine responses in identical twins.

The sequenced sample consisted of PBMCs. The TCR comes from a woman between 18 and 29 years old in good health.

CDR3 protein: CASSLTPGLDWNEQFF. CDR3 coding DNA: TGTGCCAGCAGTCTCACCCCCGGACTAGATTGGAATGAGCAGTTCTTC. This chain uses TRBV27 with TRBJ2-1; 7 bases match TRBD2. V dropped 5 bases and J dropped 7; count of bases not matched to a gene: 14. Germline values: CDR1 MNHEY, CDR2 SMNVEV (reference sequence). The CDR3 length is 16 residues.